The clone carrying this T cell receptor (beta chain) was detected ten times or more. Antigen unknown. V shed 4 bases and J shed 0 bases, with 7 bases lying between them. Germline V gene sequence: CDR1 SGHTA, CDR2 FQGNSA. This CDR3 is 14 amino acids long. This specimen comes from a study of T cell repertoires in cytomegalovirus infection. Study overall: In public TCR beta signatures, there were indications of both CMV infection and matching HLA type.

MiXCR, applied by TCRdb to the reads, yields one record per CDR3 protein. In the table there are some 180,000 distinct CDR3 sequences, 9.5% of which are singletons. Study findings and constraints: CMV-specific TCR beta clonotypes restricted by HLA-C dominated the ex vivo response. Carriage of CMV together with the relevant HLA was identifiable through cumulative public TCR beta family frequency.

The receptor comes from a human donor in good health (CMV status not recorded). Some clones in this sample may be carry-over from other donors' samples. The rearrangement links TRBV7-2 to TRBJ2-4; D unresolved. Material: PBMCs. CDR3 bases: TGTGCCAGCAGCTCGAGTCTAGCCAAAAACATTCAGTACTTC. Translating it yields CASSSSLAKNIQYF.